This TCR beta chain appears in the sequencing data of a study of T cells in Graves' hyperthyroidism and ophthalmopathy. About the research overall: Peripheral blood was taken when the disease was first diagnosed, before any treatment began.

TCR beta CDR3 regions were amplified from RNA transcripts. The HTBI primer set served for first-round RT-PCR of the TCR CDR3. TCRdb itself ran the multiplex PCR reads through MiXCR, one entry per CDR3 protein. The table records nearly 600,000 distinct CDR3 sequences, roughly 14% of them present only once. A remark on this clonotype: Its antigen is unknown.

Study results and caveats: Blood also held most thyroid clonotypes expanded beyond 0.001. Stable hyperthyroidism and ophthalmopathy were separated using 13 V-J signatures.

The sequencing sample was made of blood. The sequence was collected from a woman in her twenties or thirties with Graves' hyperthyroidism that later progressed to Graves' ophthalmopathy.

The CDR3 spells CASSQDVVGSNQPQHF. The DNA of the CDR3 is TGTGCCAGCAGCCAAGATGTTGTGGGTAGCAATCAGCCCCAGCATTTT. The gene calls are TRBV4-2 and TRBJ1-5; D not certain. CDR3 length equals 16 residues. CDR1 is LGHNA and CDR2 is YNFKEQ in the germline V gene. V lost 0 bases and J lost 0, with 9 bases in between.